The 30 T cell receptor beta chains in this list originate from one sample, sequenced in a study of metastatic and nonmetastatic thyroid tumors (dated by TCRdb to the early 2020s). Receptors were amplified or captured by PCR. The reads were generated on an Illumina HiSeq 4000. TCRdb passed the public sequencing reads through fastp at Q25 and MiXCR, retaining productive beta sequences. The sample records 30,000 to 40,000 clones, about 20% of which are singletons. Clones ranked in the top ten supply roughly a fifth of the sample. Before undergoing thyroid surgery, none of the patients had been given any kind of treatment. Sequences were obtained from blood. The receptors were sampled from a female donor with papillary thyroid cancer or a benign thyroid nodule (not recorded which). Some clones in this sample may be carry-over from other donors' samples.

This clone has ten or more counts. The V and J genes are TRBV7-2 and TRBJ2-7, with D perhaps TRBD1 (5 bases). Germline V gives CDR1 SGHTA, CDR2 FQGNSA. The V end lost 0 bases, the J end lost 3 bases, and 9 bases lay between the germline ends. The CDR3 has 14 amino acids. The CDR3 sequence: CASSLAPGNYEQYF. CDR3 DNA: TGTGCCAGCAGCTTAGCTCCAGGGAACTACGAGCAGTACTTC.

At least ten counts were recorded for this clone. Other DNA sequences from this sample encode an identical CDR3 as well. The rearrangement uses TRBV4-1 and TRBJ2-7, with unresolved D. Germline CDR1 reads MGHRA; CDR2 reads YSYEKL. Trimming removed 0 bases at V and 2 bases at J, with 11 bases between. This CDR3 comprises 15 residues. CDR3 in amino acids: CASSQEKERTYEQYF. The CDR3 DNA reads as TGCGCCAGCAGCCAAGAAAAAGAACGGACCTACGAGCAGTACTTC.

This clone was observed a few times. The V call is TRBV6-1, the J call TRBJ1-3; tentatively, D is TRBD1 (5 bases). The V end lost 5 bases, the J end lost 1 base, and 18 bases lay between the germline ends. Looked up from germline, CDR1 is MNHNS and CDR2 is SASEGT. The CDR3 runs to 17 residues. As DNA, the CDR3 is TGTGCCAGCAGTAAGGTTACAGGTTCGACTTCTGGAAACACCATATATTTT. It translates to CASSKVTGSTSGNTIYF.

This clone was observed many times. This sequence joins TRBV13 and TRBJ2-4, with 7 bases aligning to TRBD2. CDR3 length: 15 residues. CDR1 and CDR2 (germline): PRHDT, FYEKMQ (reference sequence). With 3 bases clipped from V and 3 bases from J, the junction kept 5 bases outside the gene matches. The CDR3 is CASSFTGGGKNIQYF. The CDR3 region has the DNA TGTGCCAGCAGCTTTACGGGGGGAGGCAAAAACATTCAGTACTTC.

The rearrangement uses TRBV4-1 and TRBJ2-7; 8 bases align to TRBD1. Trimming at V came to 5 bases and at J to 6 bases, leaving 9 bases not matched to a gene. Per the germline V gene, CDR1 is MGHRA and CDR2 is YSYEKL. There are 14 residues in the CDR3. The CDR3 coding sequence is TGCGCCAGCAGCTTCTCCGGGACAGGCGGCGAGCAGTACTTC. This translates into CASSFSGTGGEQYF.

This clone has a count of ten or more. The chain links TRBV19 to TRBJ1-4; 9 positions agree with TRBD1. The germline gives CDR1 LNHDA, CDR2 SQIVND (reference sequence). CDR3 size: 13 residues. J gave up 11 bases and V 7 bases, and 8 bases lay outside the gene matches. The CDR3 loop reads CASNEETGGKLFF. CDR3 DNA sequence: TGTGCCAGTAACGAAGAGACAGGGGGGAAACTGTTTTTT.

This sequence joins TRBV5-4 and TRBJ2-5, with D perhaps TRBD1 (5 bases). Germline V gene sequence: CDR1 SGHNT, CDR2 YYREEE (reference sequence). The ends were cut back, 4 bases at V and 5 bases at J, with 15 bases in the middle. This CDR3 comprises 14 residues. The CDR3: CASSGGHYYETQYF. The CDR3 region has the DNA TGTGCCAGCAGCGGCGGACATTACTACGAGACCCAGTACTTC.

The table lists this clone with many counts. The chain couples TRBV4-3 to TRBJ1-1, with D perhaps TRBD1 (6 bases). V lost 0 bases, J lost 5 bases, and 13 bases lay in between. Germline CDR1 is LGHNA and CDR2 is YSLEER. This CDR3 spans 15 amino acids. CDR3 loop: CASSQDSAGATEAFF. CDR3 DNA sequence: TGCGCCAGCAGCCAAGATTCCGCAGGGGCGACTGAAGCTTTCTTT.

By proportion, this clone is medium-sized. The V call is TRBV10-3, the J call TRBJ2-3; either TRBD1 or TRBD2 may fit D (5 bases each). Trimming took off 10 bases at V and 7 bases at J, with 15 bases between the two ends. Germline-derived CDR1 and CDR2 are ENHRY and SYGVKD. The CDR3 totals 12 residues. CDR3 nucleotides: TGTGCCACCTGGGACGGTGAGAATACGCAGTATTTT. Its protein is CATWDGENTQYF.

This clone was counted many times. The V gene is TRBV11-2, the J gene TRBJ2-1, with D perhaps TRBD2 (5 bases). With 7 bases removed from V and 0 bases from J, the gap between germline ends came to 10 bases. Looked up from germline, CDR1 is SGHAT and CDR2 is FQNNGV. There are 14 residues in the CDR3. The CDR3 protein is CASIPGNSYNEQFF. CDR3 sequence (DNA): TGTGCCAGCATTCCGGGGAACTCCTACAATGAGCAGTTCTTC.

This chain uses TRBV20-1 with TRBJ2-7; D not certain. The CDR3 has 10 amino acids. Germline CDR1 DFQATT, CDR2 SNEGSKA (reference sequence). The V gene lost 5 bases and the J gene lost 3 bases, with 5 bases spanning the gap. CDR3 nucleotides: TGCAGTGCTCGTGACTACGAGCAGTACTTC. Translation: CSARDYEQYF.

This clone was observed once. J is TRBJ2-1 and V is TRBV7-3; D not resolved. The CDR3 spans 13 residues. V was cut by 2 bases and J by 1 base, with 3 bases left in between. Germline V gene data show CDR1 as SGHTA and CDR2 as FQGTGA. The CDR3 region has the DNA TGTGCCAGCAGCTTAGATTCCTACAATGAGCAGTTCTTC. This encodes CASSLDSYNEQFF.

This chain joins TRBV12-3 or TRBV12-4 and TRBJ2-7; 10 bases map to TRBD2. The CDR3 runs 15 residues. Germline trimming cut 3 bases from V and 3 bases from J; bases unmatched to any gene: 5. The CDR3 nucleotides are TGTGCCAGCAGTTTCGGACTAGCGGAAGGCTACGAGCAGTACTTC. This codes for CASSFGLAEGYEQYF.

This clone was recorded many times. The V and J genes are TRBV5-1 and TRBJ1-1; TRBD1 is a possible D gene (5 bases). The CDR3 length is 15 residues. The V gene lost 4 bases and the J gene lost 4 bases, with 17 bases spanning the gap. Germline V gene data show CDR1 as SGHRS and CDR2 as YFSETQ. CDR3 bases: TGCGCCAGCAGCCCAGGGACGGATCCCCTCACTGAAGCTTTCTTT. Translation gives CASSPGTDPLTEAFF.

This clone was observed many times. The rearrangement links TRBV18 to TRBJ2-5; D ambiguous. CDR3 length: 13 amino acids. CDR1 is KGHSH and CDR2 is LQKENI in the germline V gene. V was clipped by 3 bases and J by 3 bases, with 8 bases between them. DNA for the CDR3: TGTGCCAGCTCACCCGGGTGGGAAGAGACCCAGTACTTC. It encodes CASSPGWEETQYF.

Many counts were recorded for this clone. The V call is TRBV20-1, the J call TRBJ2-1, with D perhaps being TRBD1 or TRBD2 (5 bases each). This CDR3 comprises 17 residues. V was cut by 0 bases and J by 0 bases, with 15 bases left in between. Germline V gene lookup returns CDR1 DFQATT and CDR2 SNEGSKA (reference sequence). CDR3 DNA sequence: TGCAGTGCTAGAGATATGGGGGTCACCTACTCCTACAATGAGCAGTTCTTC. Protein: CSARDMGVTYSYNEQFF.

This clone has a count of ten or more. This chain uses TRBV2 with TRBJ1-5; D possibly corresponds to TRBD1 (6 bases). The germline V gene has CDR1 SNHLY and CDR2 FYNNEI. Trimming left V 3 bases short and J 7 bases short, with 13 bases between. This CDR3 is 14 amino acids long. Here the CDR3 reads CASSDYRDRQPQHF. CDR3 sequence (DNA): TGTGCCAGCAGTGACTACAGGGACCGCCAGCCCCAGCATTTT.

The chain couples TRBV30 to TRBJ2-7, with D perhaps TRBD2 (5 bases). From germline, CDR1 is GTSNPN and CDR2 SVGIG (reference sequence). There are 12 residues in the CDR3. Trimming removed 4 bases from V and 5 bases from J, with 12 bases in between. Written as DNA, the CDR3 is TGTGCCTGGAAGGAGGAAGCCCACGAGCAGTACTTC. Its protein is CAWKEEAHEQYF.

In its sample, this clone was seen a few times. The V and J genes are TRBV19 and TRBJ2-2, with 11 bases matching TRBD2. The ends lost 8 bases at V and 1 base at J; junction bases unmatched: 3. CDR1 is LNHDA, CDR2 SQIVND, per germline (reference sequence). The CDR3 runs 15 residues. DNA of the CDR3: TGTGCCAGTCGGCTAGCGGGAGGGAACACCGGGGAGCTGTTTTTT. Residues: CASRLAGGNTGELFF.

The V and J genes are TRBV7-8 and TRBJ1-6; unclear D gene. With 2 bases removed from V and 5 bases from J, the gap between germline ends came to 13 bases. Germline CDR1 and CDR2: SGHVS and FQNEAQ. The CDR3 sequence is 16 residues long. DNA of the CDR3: TGTGCCAGCAGCTTATCTTCGAGGAGTCATAATTCACCCCTCCACTTT. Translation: CASSLSSRSHNSPLHF.

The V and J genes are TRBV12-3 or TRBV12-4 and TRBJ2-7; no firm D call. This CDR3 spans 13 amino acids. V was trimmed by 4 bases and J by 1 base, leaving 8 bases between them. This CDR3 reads CASSWALSYEQYF. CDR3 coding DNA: TGTGCCAGCAGTTGGGCCTTATCCTACGAGCAGTACTTC.

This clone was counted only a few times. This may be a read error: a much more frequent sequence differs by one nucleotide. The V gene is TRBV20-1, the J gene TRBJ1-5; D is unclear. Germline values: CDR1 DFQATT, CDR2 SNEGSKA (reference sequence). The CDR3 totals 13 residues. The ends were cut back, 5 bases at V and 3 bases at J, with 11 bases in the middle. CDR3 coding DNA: TGCAGTGCTTCCGACGGGGACAATCAGCCCCAGCATTTT. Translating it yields CSASDGDNQPQHF.

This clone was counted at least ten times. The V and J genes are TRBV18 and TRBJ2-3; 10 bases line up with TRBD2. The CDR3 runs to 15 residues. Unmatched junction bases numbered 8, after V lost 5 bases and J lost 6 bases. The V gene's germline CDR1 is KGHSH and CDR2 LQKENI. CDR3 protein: CASSSQRGGSDTQYF. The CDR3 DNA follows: TGTGCCAGCTCATCACAGCGGGGGGGCAGTGATACGCAGTATTTT.

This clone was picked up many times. The CDR3 spells CASSIGQIDTQYF. DNA for the CDR3: TGTGCCAGCAGTATCGGACAGATAGATACGCAGTATTTT. The V gene is TRBV12-3 or TRBV12-4, the J gene TRBJ2-3, with D possibly matching TRBD1 (6 bases). This CDR3 contains 13 residues. The V and J ends lost 5 bases and 5 bases respectively, with 11 bases between them.

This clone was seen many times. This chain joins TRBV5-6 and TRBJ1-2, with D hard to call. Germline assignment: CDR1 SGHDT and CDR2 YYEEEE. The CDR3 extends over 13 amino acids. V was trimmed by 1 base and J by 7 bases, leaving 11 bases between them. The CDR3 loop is CASSLQADLGYTF. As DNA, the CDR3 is TGTGCCAGCAGCTTGCAGGCAGATCTTGGCTACACCTTC.

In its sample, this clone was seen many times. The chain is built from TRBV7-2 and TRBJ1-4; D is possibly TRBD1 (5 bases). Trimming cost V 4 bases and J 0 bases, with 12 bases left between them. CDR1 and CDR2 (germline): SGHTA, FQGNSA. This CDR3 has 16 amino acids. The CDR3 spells CASSSQPGATNEKLFF. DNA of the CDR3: TGTGCCAGCAGCTCCCAACCGGGGGCAACTAATGAAAAACTGTTTTTT.

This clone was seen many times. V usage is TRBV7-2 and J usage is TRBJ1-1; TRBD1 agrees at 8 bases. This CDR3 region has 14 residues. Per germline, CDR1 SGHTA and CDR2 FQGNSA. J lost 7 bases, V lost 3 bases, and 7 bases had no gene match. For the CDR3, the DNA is TGTGCCAGCAGCTTGGCAGATGGACAGGGTGAAGCTTTCTTT. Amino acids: CASSLADGQGEAFF.

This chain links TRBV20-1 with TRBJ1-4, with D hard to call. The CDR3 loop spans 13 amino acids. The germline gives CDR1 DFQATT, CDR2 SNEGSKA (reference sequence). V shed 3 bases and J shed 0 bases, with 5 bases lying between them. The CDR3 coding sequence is TGCAGTGCTAGGTTACCAACTAATGAAAAACTGTTTTTT. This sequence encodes CSARLPTNEKLFF.

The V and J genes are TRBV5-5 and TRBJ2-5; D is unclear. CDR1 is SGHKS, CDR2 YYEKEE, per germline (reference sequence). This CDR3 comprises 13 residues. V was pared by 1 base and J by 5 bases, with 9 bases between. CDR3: CASSLYASETQYF. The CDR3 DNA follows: TGTGCCAGCAGCTTGTACGCCTCGGAGACCCAGTACTTC. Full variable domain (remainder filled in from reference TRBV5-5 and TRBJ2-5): DAGVTQSPTHLIKTRGQQVTLRCSPISGHKSVSWYQQVLGQGPQFIFQYYEKEERGRGNFPDRFSARQFPNYSSELNVNALLLGDSALYLCASSLYASETQYFGPGTRLLVL.

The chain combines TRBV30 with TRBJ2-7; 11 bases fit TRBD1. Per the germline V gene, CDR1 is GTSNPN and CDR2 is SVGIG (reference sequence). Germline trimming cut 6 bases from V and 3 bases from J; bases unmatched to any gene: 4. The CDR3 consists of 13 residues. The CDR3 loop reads CACYGTGGYEQYF. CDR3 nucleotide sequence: TGTGCCTGCTACGGGACAGGGGGCTACGAGCAGTACTTC. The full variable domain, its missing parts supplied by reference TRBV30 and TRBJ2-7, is SQTIHQWPATLVQPVGSPLSLECTVEGTSNPNLYWYRQAAGRGLQLLFYSVGIGQISSEVPQNLSASRPQDRQFILSSKKLLLSDSGFYLCACYGTGGYEQYFGPGTRLTVT.